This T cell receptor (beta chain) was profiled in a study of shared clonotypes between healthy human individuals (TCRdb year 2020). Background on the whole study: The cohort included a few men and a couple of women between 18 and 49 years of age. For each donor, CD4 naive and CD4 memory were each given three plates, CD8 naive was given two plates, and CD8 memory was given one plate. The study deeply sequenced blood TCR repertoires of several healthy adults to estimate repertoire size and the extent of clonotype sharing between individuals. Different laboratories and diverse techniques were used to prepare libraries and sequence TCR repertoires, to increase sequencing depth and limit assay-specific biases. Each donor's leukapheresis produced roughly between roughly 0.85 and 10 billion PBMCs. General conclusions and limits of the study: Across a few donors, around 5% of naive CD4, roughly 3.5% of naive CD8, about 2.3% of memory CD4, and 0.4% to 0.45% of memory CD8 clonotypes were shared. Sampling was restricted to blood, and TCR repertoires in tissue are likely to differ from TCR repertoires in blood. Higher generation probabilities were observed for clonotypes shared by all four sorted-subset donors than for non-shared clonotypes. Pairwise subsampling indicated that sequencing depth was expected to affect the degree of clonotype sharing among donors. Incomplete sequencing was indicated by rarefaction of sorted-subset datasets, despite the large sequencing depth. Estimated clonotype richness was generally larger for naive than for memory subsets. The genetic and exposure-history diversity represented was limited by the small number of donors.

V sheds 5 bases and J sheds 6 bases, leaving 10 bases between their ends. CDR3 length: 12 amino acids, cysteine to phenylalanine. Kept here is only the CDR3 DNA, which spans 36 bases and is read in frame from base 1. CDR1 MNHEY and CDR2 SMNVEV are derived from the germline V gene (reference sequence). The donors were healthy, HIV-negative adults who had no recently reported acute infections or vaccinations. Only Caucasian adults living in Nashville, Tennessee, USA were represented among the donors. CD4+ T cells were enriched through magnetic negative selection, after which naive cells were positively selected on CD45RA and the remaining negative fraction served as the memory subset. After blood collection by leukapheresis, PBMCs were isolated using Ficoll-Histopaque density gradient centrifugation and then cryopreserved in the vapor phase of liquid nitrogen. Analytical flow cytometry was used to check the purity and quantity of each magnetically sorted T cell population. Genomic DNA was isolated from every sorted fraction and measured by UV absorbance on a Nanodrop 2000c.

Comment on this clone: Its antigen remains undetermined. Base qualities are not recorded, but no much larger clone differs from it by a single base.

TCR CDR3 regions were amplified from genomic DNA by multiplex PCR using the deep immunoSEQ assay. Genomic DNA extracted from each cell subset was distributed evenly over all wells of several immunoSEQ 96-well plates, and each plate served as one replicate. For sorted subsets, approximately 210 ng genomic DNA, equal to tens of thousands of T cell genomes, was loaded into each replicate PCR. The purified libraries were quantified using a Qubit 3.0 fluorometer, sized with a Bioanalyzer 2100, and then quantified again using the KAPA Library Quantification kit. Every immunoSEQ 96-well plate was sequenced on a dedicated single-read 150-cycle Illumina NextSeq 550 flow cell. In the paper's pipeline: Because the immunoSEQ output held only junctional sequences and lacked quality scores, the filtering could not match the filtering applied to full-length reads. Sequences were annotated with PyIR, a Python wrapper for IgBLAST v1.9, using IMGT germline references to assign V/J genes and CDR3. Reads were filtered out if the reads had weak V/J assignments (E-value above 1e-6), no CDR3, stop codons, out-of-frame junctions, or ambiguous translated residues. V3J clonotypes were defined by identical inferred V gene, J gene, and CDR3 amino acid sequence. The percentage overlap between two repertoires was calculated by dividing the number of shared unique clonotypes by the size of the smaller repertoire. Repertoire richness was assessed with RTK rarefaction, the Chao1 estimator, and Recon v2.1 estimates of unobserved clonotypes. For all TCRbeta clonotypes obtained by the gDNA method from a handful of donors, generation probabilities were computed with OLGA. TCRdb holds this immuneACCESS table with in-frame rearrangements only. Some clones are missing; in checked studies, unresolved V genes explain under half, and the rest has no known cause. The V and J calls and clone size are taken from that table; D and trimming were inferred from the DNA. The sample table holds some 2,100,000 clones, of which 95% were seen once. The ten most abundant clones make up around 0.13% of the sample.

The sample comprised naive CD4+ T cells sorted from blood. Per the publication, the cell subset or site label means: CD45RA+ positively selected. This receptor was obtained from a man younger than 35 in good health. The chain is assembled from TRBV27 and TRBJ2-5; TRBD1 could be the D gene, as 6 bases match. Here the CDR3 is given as CASSERGKTQYF. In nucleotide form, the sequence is TGTGCCAGCAGTGAAAGGGGGAAGACCCAGTACTTC.